Included here is one T cell receptor beta chain sequence, with context. No antigen is known for it. No much larger clone is present one base from it, and per-base qualities are unavailable. This sample was taken from a study of CD8 T cells in Susac syndrome (dated by TCRdb to between 2019 and 2020). Regarding the research as a whole: The study used repertoire sequencing to test whether antigen drove CD8+ T cell activation and differentiation in Susac syndrome. Clonality of the CD8+ T cell repertoire was compared between eleven to twelve healthy donors, approximately 14 Susac syndrome patients and some 15 multiple sclerosis patients.

V is pared back by 2 bases and J by 2 bases, with 12 bases lying between the germline termini. Inclusive of the bounding cysteine and phenylalanine, the CDR3 is 16 residues long. Of the read, only the CDR3 DNA is kept; its 48 bases are in frame from base 1. The germline V gene specifies SGHTA as CDR1 and FQGTGA as CDR2. Peripheral blood CD8+ and CD4+ T cells from healthy donors, Susac syndrome patients and multiple sclerosis patients were profiled by high-throughput TCR beta sequencing. The multiple sclerosis controls were treatment-naive patients whose relapsing-remitting disease, either stable or active, fulfilled the revised McDonald criteria. Bulk CD8+ and CD4+ T cells were purified by magnetic negative isolation, while CD8+ TEMRA cells were enriched using FACS. Blood was drawn into EDTA tubes, processed within 24 hours, and PBMCs were isolated by density gradient centrifugation. PBMCs intended for TCR sequencing were frozen in liquid nitrogen and were later thawed in a 37 degrees C water bath. The sorted or isolated CD4+, CD8+ and CD8+ TEMRA cells had a purity of 90% or higher.

RNA was extracted using the RNeasy kit, and about 0.5 to 1 ug of the RNA was reverse transcribed with random hexamers. The immunoSEQ multiplex PCR assay, which covers 54 Vbeta and 13 Jbeta segments, was used to amplify TCR beta CDR3 regions. Bias from PCR amplification was corrected by using a synthetic template baseline for primer optimization and for computational correction. The source study handled its data this way. Only productive sequences were kept, with reads annotated to V, D and J genes according to IMGT and analyzed in immunoSEQ Analyzer. Clonality was computed as one minus Shannon entropy normalized by log2 of the number of productive unique sequences. Public and private clones were assessed among the 100 most prevalent clones of each patient and control. Clones were defined as Susac-specific if absent from the healthy and MS cohorts, from 1052 published viral clones and from other ImmuneACCESS disease sequences. Using fastp trimming at Q25 and MiXCR clonotype assembly, TCRdb reanalyzed the public sequencing data and kept in-frame beta chains. CDR3 protein duplicates are merged, each entry listing the most common genes and DNA. The V and J calls and clone size are TCRdb's, not the authors'. This sample lists a few hundred thousand distinct CDR3 sequences; roughly 92% were detected once. The ten largest clones take up about 0.12% of the sample.

The full study reports these points: The TCR sequencing and HLA analysis was acknowledged to have included a relatively small number of individuals.

The clonotype originates from a human donor with multiple sclerosis. The rearrangement combines TRBV7-3 with TRBJ2-2; no confident D gene assignment can be made. Material for sequencing was CD8+ T cells from PBMCs. At the DNA level, the sequence is TGTGCCAGCAGCTTATACGTGACACGAAACACCGGGGAGCTGTTTTTT. Translated, this is CASSLYVTRNTGELFF.